The 23 T cell receptor beta chains below all came from one sample that was sequenced in a study of early T cells in non-severe SARS-CoV-2 infection. From the 5' RACE reads, TCRdb called clonotypes with MiXCR, one entry per CDR3 protein. The data hold more than 65,000 distinct CDR3 sequences, with approximately 15% observed a single time. Sequences were derived from whole blood, sampled at baseline. The source of these receptors is an adult who was a healthcare worker with PCR-confirmed SARS-CoV-2 infection or an uninfected control (not recorded which).

This clonotype was counted only a few times. The V call is TRBV6-1, the J call TRBJ2-3; no clear D. The CDR3 runs to 12 residues. CDR1 and CDR2 from the germline V gene are MNHNS and SASEGT. V lost 2 bases and J 8 bases, leaving 8 bases between the germline ends. CDR3 residues: CASSERATTQYF. The CDR3 DNA reads TGTGCCAGCAGTGAAAGGGCAACTACGCAGTATTTT.

This sequence joins TRBV27 and TRBJ2-5, with D unresolved. This CDR3 comprises 13 residues. The V gene lost 3 bases and the J gene lost 2 bases, with 7 bases spanning the gap. Germline loops: CDR1 MNHEY, CDR2 SMNVEV (reference sequence). The CDR3 protein is CASSFIPQETQYF. The CDR3 DNA reads TGTGCCAGCAGTTTCATCCCGCAAGAGACCCAGTACTTC.

This clonotype was picked up many times. The V call is TRBV5-1, the J call TRBJ2-1; D unclear. The germline V and J ends were trimmed by 3 bases and 1 base, with 8 bases remaining between them. CDR3 size: 14 residues. Germline V CDR1 and CDR2: SGHRS, YFSETQ. The CDR3 DNA follows: TGCGCCAGCAGCTCTGGTCGGTCCTACAATGAGCAGTTCTTC. The encoded protein is CASSSGRSYNEQFF.

This clonotype was observed a few times. The chain recombines TRBV28 with TRBJ1-4; a weak D match, TRBD1 (5 bases). The length of the CDR3 is 10 residues. The germline V gene encodes CDR1 MDHEN and CDR2 SYDVKM. V gave up 11 bases and J gave up 8 bases, with 9 bases separating them. CDR3: CAAEGEKLFF. Written as DNA, the CDR3 is TGTGCCGCGGAGGGGGAAAAACTGTTTTTT.

This clonotype was seen ten or more times. The rearrangement uses TRBV29-1 and TRBJ2-3; TRBD2 aligns across 9 bases. The CDR3 contains 15 residues. With 7 bases clipped from V and 2 bases from J, the junction kept 10 bases outside the gene matches. Germline assignment: CDR1 SQVTM and CDR2 ANQGSEA. This CDR3 is CSATVTSGLTDTQYF. CDR3 sequence (DNA): TGCAGCGCTACCGTGACTAGCGGACTCACAGATACGCAGTATTTT.

This chain uses TRBV5-6 with TRBJ2-3; 7 nucleotides align to TRBD1. The CDR3 sequence is 14 residues long. CDR1 and CDR2 (germline): SGHDT, YYEEEE. V shed 4 bases, J shed 2 bases, and the junction held 4 bases outside the gene matches. CDR3 nucleotide sequence: TGTGCCAGCAGCCCCAGGGGGATCACAGATACGCAGTATTTT. Translated: CASSPRGITDTQYF.

The chain carries TRBV2 and TRBJ2-3; 8 bases agree with TRBD1. CDR3 length: 15 residues. Trimming cost V 6 bases and J 2 bases; bases outside gene matches: 7. Per the germline V gene, CDR1 is SNHLY and CDR2 is FYNNEI. The CDR3 region is CASSVGTGDTDTQYF. CDR3 DNA sequence: TGTGCCAGCAGCGTCGGGACAGGAGACACAGATACGCAGTATTTT.

A few counts support this clonotype. V and J are TRBV28 and TRBJ2-1; TRBD1 might be the D (5 bases). The germline V gene encodes CDR1 MDHEN and CDR2 SYDVKM. Trimming shortened V by 3 bases and J by 5 bases, and 20 bases separated the two germline ends. CDR3 length equals 17 residues. The DNA of the CDR3 is TGTGCCAGCAGTTTTGTTGCCGCAGGGCCGAGGAACAATGAGCAGTTCTTC. It codes for CASSFVAAGPRNNEQFF.

This clonotype was observed a handful of times. This chain connects TRBV5-4 to TRBJ2-1, with unresolved D. Looked up from germline, CDR1 is SGHNT and CDR2 is YYREEE (reference sequence). V gave up 0 bases and J gave up 10 bases, with 5 bases separating them. The CDR3 sequence is 11 residues long. In DNA form, the CDR3 reads TGTGCCAGCAGCTTGGACCTGGAGCAGTTCTTC. Residues: CASSLDLEQFF.

This clonotype was recorded many times. The chain recombines TRBV16 with TRBJ2-7; a possible D gene is TRBD2 (6 bases). CDR3 size: 13 residues. Germline lookup yields CDR1 KGHSY and CDR2 FQNENV. The V gene lost 3 bases and the J gene lost 3 bases, with 9 bases spanning the gap. The CDR3 coding sequence is TGTGCCAGCAGCCACCTCGGGGGCTACGAGCAGTACTTC. Its translation is CASSHLGGYEQYF.

This clonotype appeared a few times. The rearrangement links TRBV4-1 to TRBJ2-4; TRBD1 matches 8 bases. Germline values: CDR1 MGHRA, CDR2 YSYEKL. CDR3 length equals 16 residues. J gave up 2 bases and V 3 bases, and 6 bases lay outside the gene matches. Written as DNA, the CDR3 is TGCGCCAGCAGCCAGGTACAGGGGGATCCCAAAAACATTCAGTACTTC. It codes for CASSQVQGDPKNIQYF.

V and J are TRBV3-1 and TRBJ2-1, with TRBD2 matching 9 bases. Germline CDR1 is LGHDT and CDR2 is YNNKEL (reference sequence). The CDR3 loop spans 15 amino acids. V shed 3 bases and J 7 bases; nucleotides not matched to a gene: 7. The CDR3 protein is CASSQLAGAGNEQFF. CDR3 sequence (DNA): TGTGCCAGCAGCCAGTTAGCGGGAGCGGGGAATGAGCAGTTCTTC.

This chain links TRBV5-1 with TRBJ2-7; the match to TRBD1 covers 10 bases. Germline lookup yields CDR1 SGHRS and CDR2 YFSETQ. V lost 3 bases and J lost 1; bases outside the gene matches: 4. The CDR3 length is 15 residues. Here the CDR3 DNA reads TGCGCCAGCAGCTCGGGACAGGGGCCTTCCTACGAGCAGTACTTC. This encodes CASSSGQGPSYEQYF.

This clonotype is judged medium-sized. V is TRBV2 and J is TRBJ2-1, with 11 positions matching TRBD2. V lost 6 bases and J lost 5; bases outside the gene matches: 6. CDR1 SNHLY and CDR2 FYNNEI come from the germline V gene. The CDR3 has 15 residues. CDR3 protein: CASSPTSGSNNEQFF. DNA for the CDR3: TGTGCCAGCAGCCCCACTAGCGGGAGTAACAATGAGCAGTTCTTC.

The CDR3 nucleotides are TGTGCCAGCAGCTTATCGACAGGGGGCAATCAGCCCCAGCATTTT. This sequence encodes CASSLSTGGNQPQHF. The J gene is TRBJ1-5, the V gene TRBV9; TRBD1 agrees at 8 bases. This CDR3 comprises 15 residues. J lost 2 bases, V lost 4 bases, and 5 bases had no gene match. Germline V gives CDR1 SGDLS, CDR2 YYNGEE.

This clonotype appeared many times. CDR3 DNA: TGTGCCAGCTCACCACCGGCCGGGGGAGCCTCCTACGAGCAGTACTTC. It specifies CASSPPAGGASYEQYF. The gene calls are TRBV18 and TRBJ2-7; tentatively, D is TRBD2 (6 bases). Germline V CDR1 and CDR2: KGHSH, LQKENI. CDR3 length: 16 residues. Trimming removed 0 bases from V and 0 bases from J, with 12 bases in between.

The CDR3 loop reads CASSQQGVYEQYF. The CDR3 nucleotides read TGTGCCAGCAGTCAACAGGGGGTCTACGAGCAGTACTTC. The genes are TRBV2 and TRBJ2-7; 8 bases are a match to TRBD1. The CDR3 is 13 residues long. Germline V gene data show CDR1 as SNHLY and CDR2 as FYNNEI. V trimming: 5 bases; J trimming: 3 bases; junction bases outside the gene matches: 3.

This clonotype was counted many times. CDR3: CASSPGSKGEQFF. As DNA, the CDR3 is TGCGCCAGCAGTCCCGGGTCGAAGGGGGAGCAGTTCTTC. This chain connects TRBV5-1 to TRBJ2-1, with D possibly matching TRBD1 (5 bases). CDR1 is SGHRS, CDR2 YFSETQ, per germline. The CDR3 runs 13 residues. Trimming pared 5 bases from V and 10 bases from J, leaving 16 bases between. The variable domain in full, completed from reference TRBV5-1 and TRBJ2-1, reads KAGVTQTPRYLIKTRGQQVTLSCSPISGHRSVSWYQQTPGQGLQFLFEYFSETQRNKGNFPGRFSGRQFSNSRSEMNVSTLELGDSALYLCASSPGSKGEQFFGPGTRLTVL.

This clonotype was observed a handful of times. This sequence joins TRBV21-1 and TRBJ1-3. TRBV21-1 is a pseudogene locus. This CDR3 region has 15 residues. Written as DNA, the CDR3 is TGTGCCAGCACCCCAGTTGGGTTCCTCCCAAACACCATATATTTT. Residues: CASTPVGFLPNTIYF.

This chain connects TRBV11-2 to TRBJ1-4; 9 nucleotides align to TRBD1. Unmatched junction bases numbered 5, after V lost 5 bases and J lost 7 bases. The CDR3 has 14 amino acids. The germline CDR1 and CDR2 sequences are SGHAT and FQNNGV. CDR3 residues: CASSTDRGTEKLFF. DNA of the CDR3: TGTGCCAGCAGCACGGACAGGGGAACTGAAAAACTGTTTTTT. Combining the CDR3 with reference TRBV11-2 and TRBJ1-4 gives the whole variable domain EAGVAQSPRYKIIEKRQSVAFWCNPISGHATLYWYQQILGQGPKLLIQFQNNGVVDDSQLPKDRFSAERLKGVDSTLKIQPAKLEDSAVYLCASSTDRGTEKLFFGSGTQLSVL.

The CDR3 protein is CASSVTRTEQFF. CDR3 DNA: TGTGCCAGCAGTGTGACTAGGACTGAGCAGTTCTTC. The gene calls are TRBV6-6 and TRBJ2-1; D may be TRBD2 (6 bases). With 5 bases removed from V and 9 bases from J, the gap between germline ends came to 11 bases. CDR1 and CDR2 from the germline V gene are MNHNY and SVGAGI (reference sequence). CDR3 size: 12 residues.

This clonotype occurred a few times. The genes are TRBV10-3 and TRBJ1-2; D is uncertain. The length of the CDR3 is 13 residues. The V end lost 4 bases, the J end lost 6 bases, and 12 bases lay between the germline ends. From germline, CDR1 is ENHRY and CDR2 SYGVKD. The CDR3 loop is CAISGAPSDGYTF. In nucleotides, the CDR3 is TGTGCCATCAGTGGGGCCCCTTCGGATGGCTACACCTTC.

This chain links TRBV10-3 with TRBJ2-1; TRBD2 matches at 9 bases. Germline V lookup: CDR1 ENHRY, CDR2 SYGVKD. J was trimmed by 8 bases and V by 3 bases; bases with no gene match: 2. CDR3 length: 13 residues. The CDR3 region is CAISDIAGDEQFF. CDR3 nucleotide sequence: TGTGCCATCAGTGACATAGCGGGAGATGAGCAGTTCTTC.